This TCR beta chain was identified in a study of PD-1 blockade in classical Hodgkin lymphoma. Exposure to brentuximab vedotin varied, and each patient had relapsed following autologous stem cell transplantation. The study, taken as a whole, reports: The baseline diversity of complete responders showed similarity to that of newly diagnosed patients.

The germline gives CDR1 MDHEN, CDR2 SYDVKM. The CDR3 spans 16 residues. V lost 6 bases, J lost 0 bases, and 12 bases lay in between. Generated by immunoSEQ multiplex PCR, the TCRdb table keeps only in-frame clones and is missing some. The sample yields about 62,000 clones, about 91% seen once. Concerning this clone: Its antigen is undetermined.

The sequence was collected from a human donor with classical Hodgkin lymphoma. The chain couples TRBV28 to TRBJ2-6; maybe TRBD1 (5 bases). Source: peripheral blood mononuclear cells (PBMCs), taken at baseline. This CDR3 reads CASRDPGISGANVLTF. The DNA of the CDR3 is TGTGCCAGCAGAGACCCAGGGATCTCTGGGGCCAACGTCCTGACTTTC.